The 15 T cell receptor beta chains presented below share a single source sample, sequenced in a study of beta chain features in type 1 diabetes (dated by TCRdb to between 2017 and 2018). Library generation was performed with the immunoSEQ multiplex PCR assay. All of the isolated RNA was reverse transcribed with the High Capacity cDNA Reverse Transcription Kit, so expressed TCRB transcripts were sequenced. TCRdb limited this immuneACCESS table to in-frame rearrangements with V and J called. A share of clones is missing; checked studies link under half to unresolved V genes, and the rest is unexplained. The sample profile shows approximately 150,000 clones; around a tenth of them were found once. Clones ranked in the top ten supply 0.65% of the sample. The sequenced sample was central memory CD4+ T cells from blood. The receptors come from a woman between 40 and 55 years old in good health.

There are a few counts of this clone. The genes are TRBV19 and TRBJ1-5; D is uncertain. Germline V CDR1 and CDR2: LNHDA, SQIVND (reference sequence). CDR3 length: 13 amino acids. V lost 10 bases to trimming and J lost 9 bases, with 19 bases between them. CDR3 nucleotides: TGTGCCACCGACCCGGAACCGGGGAGGCCCCAGCATTTT. This codes for CATDPEPGRPQHF.

As to this clone: Other nucleotide sequences in the sample specify the same CDR3. CDR3 nucleotide sequence: TGTGCCAGCAGCCCCGGACTAGCGGATCAAGAGACCCAGTACTTC. Translation: CASSPGLADQETQYF. This rearrangement joins TRBV7-9 to TRBJ2-5; 10 bases align to TRBD2. The J segment lost 2 bases and the V segment lost 5 bases, leaving 5 bases of the junction unmatched. This CDR3 has 15 amino acids. Germline assignment: CDR1 SEHNR and CDR2 FQNEAQ (reference sequence).

This chain uses TRBV10-3 with TRBJ2-7; 8 nucleotides line up with TRBD1. There are 14 residues in the CDR3. The germline CDR1 and CDR2 sequences are ENHRY and SYGVKD. V lost 2 bases to trimming and J lost 0 bases; unmatched junction nucleotides: 0. The CDR3 DNA follows: TGTGCCATCAGTGAGCAGGGGGCCTCCTACGAGCAGTACTTC. The encoded protein is CAISEQGASYEQYF.

This clone has only a few counts. The chain carries TRBV21-1 and TRBJ2-7; the D call of TRBD2 is as the table states it, not checked on the DNA. TRBV21-1 has pseudogene status. The CDR3 contains 15 residues. CDR3 amino acids: CASSWTSGGKYEQYF. CDR3 coding DNA: TGTGCCAGCAGCTGGACTAGCGGGGGGAAATACGAGCAGTACTTC.

This clone occurred a few times. The chain's CDR3 is CASSVVGDNQPQHF. The CDR3 DNA reads as TGTGCCAGCAGCGTAGTAGGGGACAATCAGCCCCAGCATTTT. This chain uses TRBV9 with TRBJ1-5; D perhaps matches TRBD1 (5 bases). Trimming removed 0 bases from V and 3 bases from J, with 7 bases in between. The length of the CDR3 is 14 residues. Per germline, CDR1 SGDLS and CDR2 YYNGEE.

V gene TRBV29-1 combines with J gene TRBJ2-5, with TRBD1 matching over 8 bases. Germline V gives CDR1 SQVTM, CDR2 ANQGSEA. The CDR3 runs to 13 residues. The ends lost 7 bases at V and 2 bases at J; junction bases unmatched: 6. Written as DNA, the CDR3 is TGCAGCGCCCGGGACAGGTTACAAGAGACCCAGTACTTC. Its translation: CSARDRLQETQYF.

This clone was seen a handful of times. The chain joins TRBV5-1 to TRBJ1-1, with 8 bases matching TRBD1. Germline V gene lookup returns CDR1 SGHRS and CDR2 YFSETQ. V gave up 4 bases and J gave up 2 bases; unmatched junction bases: 7. The length of the CDR3 is 15 residues. For the CDR3, the DNA is TGCGCCAGCAGCGATCAGGGGGCTGGAAACACTGAAGCTTTCTTT. It yields the protein CASSDQGAGNTEAFF.

The chain carries TRBV7-2 and TRBJ2-1; tentatively, D is TRBD2 (5 bases). Between the trimmed V and J ends, which lost 1 base and 9 bases, there was a span of 16 bases. Germline V gene data show CDR1 as SGHTA and CDR2 as FQGNSA. This CDR3 has 15 residues. DNA for the CDR3: TGTGCCAGCAGCTTAGGAGGGTCACTAAAAGGTGAGCAGTTCTTC. This gives the protein CASSLGGSLKGEQFF.

This chain joins TRBV14 and TRBJ1-1, with D perhaps matching TRBD1 (6 bases). This CDR3 contains 16 residues. Germline V gene sequence: CDR1 SGHDN, CDR2 FVKESK. With 3 bases removed from V and 10 bases from J, the gap between germline ends came to 24 bases. CDR3 bases: TGTGCCAGCAGCCAGCTTCGGTTGTTAGGACAAGGGGGAGCTTTCTTT. It translates to CASSQLRLLGQGGAFF.

This clone was counted a few times. The V gene is TRBV5-6, the J gene TRBJ2-3; the match to TRBD2 covers 10 bases. The CDR3 loop spans 15 amino acids. V shed 5 bases and J 5 bases; nucleotides not matched to a gene: 8. The germline gives CDR1 SGHDT, CDR2 YYEEEE. CDR3 bases: TGTGCCAGCAGTTTACCTAGCGGGGGAATAGATACGCAGTATTTT. It yields the protein CASSLPSGGIDTQYF.

This clone appeared a few times. V is TRBV6-1 and J is TRBJ1-4, with D possibly matching TRBD1 (5 bases). Between the trimmed V and J ends, which lost 3 bases and 8 bases, there was a span of 13 bases. Looked up from germline, CDR1 is MNHNS and CDR2 is SASEGT. The CDR3 runs 14 residues. CDR3 sequence (DNA): TGTGCCAGCAGTGAGGGACTATTAGGGGAAAAACTGTTTTTT. Protein sequence: CASSEGLLGEKLFF.

This clone showed up just a few times. V gene TRBV11-2 combines with J gene TRBJ2-7; weak D call: TRBD1 (6 bases). This CDR3 region has 15 residues. Trimming took off 5 bases at V and 4 bases at J, with 18 bases between the two ends. Germline assignment: CDR1 SGHAT and CDR2 FQNNGV. The chain's CDR3 is CASSPPNGQIYEQYF. CDR3 coding DNA: TGTGCCAGCAGCCCCCCAAATGGACAGATTTACGAGCAGTACTTC. The full variable domain, completed using reference TRBV11-2 and TRBJ2-7, is EAGVAQSPRYKIIEKRQSVAFWCNPISGHATLYWYQQILGQGPKLLIQFQNNGVVDDSQLPKDRFSAERLKGVDSTLKIQPAKLEDSAVYLCASSPPNGQIYEQYFGPGTRLTVT.

The chain recombines TRBV7-2 with TRBJ1-1; D is uncertain. This CDR3 has 13 amino acids. Trimming removed 5 bases from V and 0 bases from J, with 7 bases in between. Germline V gives CDR1 SGHTA, CDR2 FQGNSA. In DNA, the CDR3 is TGTGCCAGCAGCAACAGTATGAACACTGAAGCTTTCTTT. Amino acid sequence: CASSNSMNTEAFF.

This clone was observed once. This probably arose from a read error, given a far larger clone one base away. The chain uses TRBV6-5 and TRBJ1-5; 8 bases are shared with TRBD1. With V trimmed by 4 bases and J by 2 bases, 1 base remained unmatched. This CDR3 comprises 14 residues. Germline values: CDR1 MNHEY, CDR2 SVGAGI. As DNA, the CDR3 is TGTGCCAGCAGTTCGACAGGGGGCAATCAGCCCCAGCATTTT. The encoded protein is CASSSTGGNQPQHF.

This clone has only a few counts. The rearrangement uses TRBV12-5 and TRBJ2-5; 9 bases align to TRBD2. The CDR3 covers 18 residues. Germline CDR1 LGHNT, CDR2 FRNRAP. V dropped 2 bases and J dropped 0; count of bases not matched to a gene: 10. DNA of the CDR3: TGTGCTAGTGGTTTGATGGTTAGCGGGGGCTCGTACCAAGAGACCCAGTACTTC. This codes for CASGLMVSGGSYQETQYF.